This entry is about one T cell receptor (beta chain). This CDR3 has 15 residues. Trimming took off 7 bases at V and 1 base at J, with 16 bases between the two ends. Per the germline V gene, CDR1 is SNHLY and CDR2 is FYNNEI. Both TCR beta VDJ combination and CDR3 sequence profiling were carried out. Genomic DNA was the template for this profiling. MiXCR was run by TCRdb on the reads, yielding one entry per CDR3 protein. The sample carries over 150,000 distinct CDR3 sequences, less than 60% recorded once. The data stem from a study of CD8+CD57+ T cells in acquired aplastic anemia. Individuals selected for sequencing had exhibited CD8+CD57+ cell expansion on flow cytometry.

The sequenced material came from sorted CD4+, CD8+, or CD8+CD57+ T cells (not recorded which) from PBMCs. The receptor was derived from a human donor with aplastic anemia. This chain uses TRBV2 with TRBJ1-1; D not resolved. The CDR3, as DNA: TGTGCCAGCACCCCTTTGGAGGGAAAGAACACTGAAGCTTTCTTT. It translates to CASTPLEGKNTEAFF.